Each of the 18 T cell receptor beta chains below was sequenced from the same sample in a study of T cell repertoires in cytomegalovirus infection. No antigen has been assigned to these receptors. TCRdb ran MiXCR on the reads and lists one entry per CDR3 protein. The sample holds approximately 270,000 distinct CDR3 sequences, around 20% seen once. Sequences were derived from cultured PBMCs, sampled from culture after CMV antigen stimulation. These receptors were obtained from a human donor in good health (CMV status not recorded). Some clones in this sample may be carry-over from other donors' samples.

This clonotype was observed at least ten times. The chain uses TRBV7-4 and TRBJ2-7, with D perhaps TRBD2 (5 bases). V was pared by 8 bases and J by 4 bases, with 9 bases between. CDR3 length equals 11 residues. CDR1 is SGHVT, CDR2 SQSDAQ, per germline. The CDR3 DNA reads TGTGCCAGCCCCGGGGAATACGAGCAGTACGTC. Protein: CASPGEYEQYV.

The chain joins TRBV6-1 to TRBJ2-7; the match to TRBD2 covers 13 bases. The CDR3 extends over 15 amino acids. Trimming removed 1 base from V and 6 bases from J; junction bases left unmatched: 3. CDR1 is MNHNS, CDR2 SASEGT, per germline. The CDR3 DNA follows: TGTGCCAGCAGTGAAGGGACTAGCGGGAGCGGCGAGCAGTACTTC. Amino acid sequence: CASSEGTSGSGEQYF.

The rearrangement joins TRBV7-6 to TRBJ1-1; a weak D match, TRBD1 (5 bases). Germline lookup yields CDR1 SGHVS and CDR2 FNYEAQ. CDR3 length: 13 amino acids. The V and J ends lost 1 base and 10 bases respectively, with 13 bases between them. The CDR3 region has the DNA TGTGCCAGCAGCTTAGGGGACGGAGGCTCAGCTTTCTTT. Protein: CASSLGDGGSAFF.

The J gene is TRBJ2-1, the V gene TRBV6-6, with D maybe TRBD1 (6 bases). Germline CDR1 is MNHNY and CDR2 is SVGAGI (reference sequence). Trimming removed 5 bases at V and 5 bases at J, with 13 bases between. CDR3 length: 14 amino acids. Here the CDR3 reads CASSALTGNNEQFF. The CDR3 nucleotides are TGTGCCAGCAGTGCCCTCACAGGGAACAATGAGCAGTTCTTC.

A few counts support this clonotype. V is TRBV7-4 and J is TRBJ1-2; D remains ambiguous. From germline, CDR1 is SGHVT and CDR2 SQSDAQ. Trimming took 1 base from V and 3 from J, leaving 21 bases between them. This CDR3 is built from 18 residues. The CDR3 reads CASSLEYPGALRDYGYTF. CDR3 nucleotides: TGTGCCAGCAGCTTAGAATACCCGGGAGCCTTGCGTGACTATGGCTACACCTTC.

This clonotype has more than one count but fewer than ten. The rearrangement joins TRBV4-1 to TRBJ2-1; 11 positions match TRBD1. With V trimmed by 4 bases and J by 8 bases, 7 bases remained unmatched. Per the germline V gene, CDR1 is MGHRA and CDR2 is YSYEKL. The CDR3 covers 15 residues. This chain's CDR3 is CASSLGQGARYEQFF. For the CDR3, the DNA is TGCGCCAGCAGCCTCGGACAGGGGGCGCGTTATGAGCAGTTCTTC.

This chain links TRBV5-8 with TRBJ1-1; D possibly corresponds to TRBD1 (5 bases). This CDR3 spans 14 amino acids. Germline-derived CDR1 and CDR2 are SGHTS and YDEGEE. Trimming took 0 bases from V and 10 from J, leaving 16 bases between them. CDR3 residues: CASSLVDGRGIAFF. The CDR3 DNA sequence: TGTGCCAGCAGCTTGGTGGACGGCCGGGGGATAGCTTTCTTT.

The rearrangement uses TRBV15 and TRBJ1-2, with D perhaps TRBD1 (6 bases). Trimming took 0 bases from V and 6 from J, leaving 20 bases between them. Per germline, CDR1 LNHNV and CDR2 YYDKDF (reference sequence). CDR3 length: 17 residues. The CDR3 nucleotides read TGTGCCACCAGCAGAGAAGGGCAGGGAGTGGAGGGGGATGGCTACACCTTC. It yields the protein CATSREGQGVEGDGYTF.

This clonotype has only a few counts. The chain carries TRBV11-2 and TRBJ1-3; 8 bases are shared with TRBD1. The CDR3 loop spans 16 amino acids. CDR1 is SGHAT, CDR2 FQNNGV, per germline. Losses at the gene ends were 5 bases for V and 2 bases for J; bases not matched to a gene: 8. The CDR3 here is CASSPPTTGAGNTIYF. The CDR3 DNA sequence: TGTGCCAGCAGCCCCCCAACGACAGGGGCTGGAAACACCATATATTTT.

The chain is built from TRBV19 and TRBJ2-7, with D unclear. With 5 bases removed from V and 0 bases from J, the gap between germline ends came to 8 bases. The CDR3 contains 13 residues. Germline CDR1 and CDR2: LNHDA and SQIVND (reference sequence). The CDR3 protein is CASSVTSSYEQYF. CDR3 in DNA: TGTGCCAGTAGTGTAACATCCTCCTACGAGCAGTACTTC.

This clonotype appeared a few times. V is TRBV12-3 or TRBV12-4 and J is TRBJ1-3; unclear D gene. The CDR3 covers 12 residues. The V end lost 8 bases, the J end lost 1 base, and 6 bases lay between the germline ends. The DNA of the CDR3 is TGTGCCAGCTATTTTTCTGGAAACACCATATATTTT. As protein: CASYFSGNTIYF.

This chain joins TRBV15 and TRBJ2-3, with D maybe TRBD2 (6 bases). Germline V gene data show CDR1 as LNHNV and CDR2 as YYDKDF (reference sequence). The CDR3 contains 16 residues. With 1 base removed from V and 4 bases from J, the gap between germline ends came to 15 bases. The CDR3 here is CATSRVRGVGSDTQYF. In DNA, the CDR3 is TGTGCCACCAGCAGAGTACGCGGGGTAGGCTCAGATACGCAGTATTTT.

The rearrangement joins TRBV6-5 to TRBJ2-7; 9 positions match TRBD1. The CDR3 length is 15 residues. V lost 2 bases and J lost 0; bases outside the gene matches: 2. The V gene's germline CDR1 is MNHEY and CDR2 SVGAGI. CDR3 residues: CASSYGTGISYEQYF. The CDR3 DNA reads TGTGCCAGCAGTTACGGGACAGGGATCTCCTACGAGCAGTACTTC.

This clonotype was found a few times. The rearrangement uses TRBV7-2 and TRBJ2-1; the D gene is possibly TRBD2 (6 bases). V was shortened by 2 bases and J by 0 bases, with 14 bases between the two germline ends. The CDR3 runs to 17 residues. Germline assignment: CDR1 SGHTA and CDR2 FQGNSA. The CDR3 sequence is CASSLWPRGGSYNEQFF. Here the CDR3 DNA reads TGTGCCAGCAGCTTATGGCCCCGGGGAGGCTCCTACAATGAGCAGTTCTTC.

This clonotype was counted at least ten times. This chain connects TRBV7-6 to TRBJ2-1; 12 nucleotides match TRBD2. V lost 1 base to trimming and J lost 5 bases; unmatched junction nucleotides: 9. CDR3 size: 18 residues. Germline assignment: CDR1 SGHVS and CDR2 FNYEAQ. The DNA of the CDR3 is TGTGCCAGCAGCTTAGGACTAGCGGGGGATCCCAGCGACAATGAGCAGTTCTTC. Protein sequence: CASSLGLAGDPSDNEQFF. Supplemented by reference TRBV7-6 and TRBJ2-1, the full variable domain reads GAGVSQSPRYKVTKRGQDVALRCDPISGHVSLYWYRQALGQGPEFLTYFNYEAQQDKSGLPNDRFSAERPEGSISTLTIQRTEQRDSAMYRCASSLGLAGDPSDNEQFFGPGTRLTVL.

This clonotype was counted at least ten times. This sequence joins TRBV7-6 and TRBJ1-6; the D is unclear. CDR1 and CDR2 from the germline V gene are SGHVS and FNYEAQ. V was trimmed by 2 bases and J by 5 bases, leaving 7 bases between them. The CDR3 is made up of 14 amino acids. The CDR3 reads CASSLYQNNSPLHF. The DNA of the CDR3 is TGTGCCAGCAGCTTATACCAGAATAATTCACCCCTCCACTTT.

The V and J genes are TRBV15 and TRBJ2-2; no clear D. V was trimmed by 0 bases and J by 5 bases, leaving 1 base between them. CDR3 length equals 12 residues. Germline V gene lookup returns CDR1 LNHNV and CDR2 YYDKDF (reference sequence). In DNA form, the CDR3 reads TGTGCCACCAGCAGAGAGACCGGGGAGCTGTTTTTT. It yields the protein CATSRETGELFF.

V and J are TRBV5-6 and TRBJ2-7, with 8 bases aligning to TRBD2. Germline CDR1 SGHDT, CDR2 YYEEEE. The J segment lost 4 bases and the V segment lost 3 bases, leaving 6 bases of the junction unmatched. This CDR3 is built from 14 residues. CDR3 amino acids: CASSSGLEIYEQYF. CDR3 nucleotide sequence: TGTGCCAGCAGCTCGGGACTAGAGATATACGAGCAGTACTTC.